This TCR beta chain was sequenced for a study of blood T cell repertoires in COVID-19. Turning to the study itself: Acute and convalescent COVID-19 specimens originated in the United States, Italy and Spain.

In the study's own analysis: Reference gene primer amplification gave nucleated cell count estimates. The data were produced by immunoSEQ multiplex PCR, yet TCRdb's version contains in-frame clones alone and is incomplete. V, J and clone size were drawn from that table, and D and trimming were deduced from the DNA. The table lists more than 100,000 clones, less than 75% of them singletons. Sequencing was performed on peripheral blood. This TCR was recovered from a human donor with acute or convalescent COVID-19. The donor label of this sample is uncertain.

In DNA, the CDR3 is TGTGCCAGCAGCGTGATCGGGGACATCTATGGCTACACCTTC. Residues: CASSVIGDIYGYTF. This chain connects TRBV5-4 to TRBJ1-2; D perhaps matches TRBD1 (6 bases). This CDR3 is built from 14 residues. V lost 4 bases and J lost 4, with 14 bases in between. CDR1 SGHNT and CDR2 YYREEE come from the germline V gene (reference sequence).